This record looks at one T cell receptor beta chain sequence and its context. Its antigen is currently unknown. The data belong to a study of beta chain features in type 1 diabetes. Germline V gene sequence: CDR1 MNHNS, CDR2 SASEGT. The V and J ends lost 3 bases and 5 bases respectively, with 14 bases between them. CDR3 size: 16 residues. Researchers reported sorting CD4+ naive, central memory, regulatory and stem cell-like memory cells via CD45RO/CCR7/CD25/CD127/CD95/CD27. The authors reverse transcribed all of the isolated RNA, so sequencing captured expressed TCRB transcripts. There were 3.4 million or so reads on average in the naive, central memory and regulatory T cell samples. Profiling relied on immunoSEQ multiplex PCR, and the TCRdb table lists in-frame clones only, not all of them. Of some 700,000 clones listed, around 15% are singletons. Study-wide points: People with Type 1 diabetes carried modestly yet significantly shorter TCRB CDR3s in all four CD4+ subsets. Unsettled here was the matter of whether HLA type influences TCRB rearrangement.

Sequencing input: naive CD4+ T cells from blood. The TCR was taken from a man between 18 and 35 years old with type 1 diabetes. The chain couples TRBV6-1 to TRBJ1-6; tentative D call: TRBD1 (6 bases). CDR3 loop: CASSDHLGQNNSPLHF. In DNA, the CDR3 is TGTGCCAGCAGTGACCACCTCGGACAGAATAATTCACCCCTCCACTTT.